The 9 T cell receptor beta chains below all came from one sample that was sequenced in a study of regulatory T cells in long-lasting Graves disease. Arm-PCR of CDR3 regions with iRepertoire HTBI primers generated TCR beta libraries. TCRdb processed the multiplex PCR reads anew with MiXCR; each CDR3 protein has one entry. The table shows 530,000 or so distinct CDR3 sequences, with about 15% occurring only once. Stated time point: newly diagnosed GD, antithyroid drugs for less than 3 months. The authors made the TCR library using RNA they extracted from PBMCs. These data were likewise used in another study, on T cells in Graves' hyperthyroidism and ophthalmopathy.

Here the sequenced sample was peripheral blood mononuclear cells (PBMCs), taken at new diagnosis, from a patient treated with antithyroid drugs. Source of these receptors: a man aged 18 to 30 with Graves disease.

Points on this clonotype: Given a much more abundant clone one base away, this may be a read error. The gene calls are TRBV30 and TRBJ1-1; D remains ambiguous. CDR3 length: 12 amino acids. The germline CDR1 and CDR2 sequences are GTSNPN and SVGIG (reference sequence). Here the CDR3 DNA reads TGTGCCCGGAGTGGGGAAAACACTGAAGCTTTCTTT. This codes for CARSGENTEAFF. Together with reference TRBV30 and TRBJ1-1, the CDR3 gives the full variable domain: SQTIHQWPATLVQPVGSPLSLECTVEGTSNPNLYWYRQAAGRGLQLLFYSVGIGQISSEVPQNLSASRPQDRQFILSSKKLLLSDSGFYLCARSGENTEAFFGQGTRLTVV.

This chain connects TRBV28 to TRBJ1-4; 8 bases line up with TRBD1. V lost 8 bases to trimming and J lost 13 bases; unmatched junction nucleotides: 15. The CDR3 is made up of 14 amino acids. The germline CDR1 and CDR2 sequences are MDHEN and SYDVKM. The CDR3 nucleotides read TGTGCCAGCGGTCTAGGGGGACAGGCTCTAAGACTGTTTTTT. Translation: CASGLGGQALRLFF.

This clonotype was found many times. Since a much larger clone is just one base distant, this may be a read error. This chain links TRBV30 with TRBJ1-1; D remains unclear. The germline gives CDR1 GTSNPN, CDR2 SVGIG (reference sequence). V was shortened by 2 bases and J by 1 base, with 8 bases between the two germline ends. The CDR3 contains 13 residues. The CDR3 is CAWSWGGNTEAFF. CDR3 nucleotide sequence: TGTGCCTGGAGTTGGGGTGGGAACACTGAAGCTTTCTTT.

V is TRBV29-1 and J is TRBJ1-2; 8 nucleotides agree with TRBD1. The J segment lost 4 bases and the V segment lost 6 bases, leaving 4 bases of the junction unmatched. From germline, CDR1 is SQVTM and CDR2 ANQGSEA. This CDR3 is built from 12 residues. DNA for the CDR3: TGCAGCGTGGTGACAGGGGCCTATGGCTACACCTTC. It codes for CSVVTGAYGYTF. The full variable domain, its missing parts supplied by reference TRBV29-1 and TRBJ1-2, is SAVISQKPSRDICQRGTSLTIQCQVDSQVTMMFWYRQQPGQSLTLIATANQGSEATYESGFVIDKFPISRPNLTFSTLTVSNMSPEDSSIYLCSVVTGAYGYTFGSGTRLTVV.

This clonotype was recorded many times. This rearrangement joins TRBV10-3 to TRBJ1-6, with 7 positions matching TRBD1. CDR1 is ENHRY and CDR2 is SYGVKD in the germline V gene. V gave up 3 bases and J gave up 9 bases; unmatched junction bases: 29. This CDR3 region has 22 residues. CDR3 loop: CAISDPTIDEDRPFRVGSPLHF. The DNA of the CDR3 is TGTGCCATCAGTGACCCTACCATCGACGAGGACAGGCCTTTCCGCGTGGGTTCACCCCTCCACTTT.

This clonotype was detected once. V gene TRBV4-1 combines with J gene TRBJ1-5, with D possibly matching TRBD1 (5 bases). Germline V gene data show CDR1 as MGHRA and CDR2 as YSYEKL. The CDR3 contains 15 residues. Trimming left V 1 base short and J 3 bases short, with 10 bases between. The CDR3, as DNA: TGCGCCAGCAGCCAAGTTGTAGGGGACAATCAGCCCCAGCATTTT. This encodes CASSQVVGDNQPQHF.

The rearrangement uses TRBV30 and TRBJ2-7; D may correspond to TRBD1 or TRBD2 (5 bases each). With 3 bases removed from V and 6 bases from J, the gap between germline ends came to 21 bases. The germline V gene has CDR1 GTSNPN and CDR2 SVGIG (reference sequence). This CDR3 spans 15 amino acids. CDR3 sequence: CAWSPRESWGSEQYF. CDR3 bases: TGTGCCTGGAGCCCGAGAGAGTCGTGGGGGTCCGAGCAGTACTTC.

V gene TRBV4-1 combines with J gene TRBJ2-7, with 16 bases identical to TRBD2. Germline V gene data show CDR1 as MGHRA and CDR2 as YSYEKL. The junction had 12 bases not matched to a gene; V was cut back by 3 bases and J by 4 bases. This CDR3 is built from 19 residues. CDR3 in DNA: TGCGCCAGCAGCCACTACTCCGGGACTAGCGGGAGGGCCAAGTACGAGCAGTACTTC. Protein: CASSHYSGTSGRAKYEQYF.

The genes are TRBV28 and TRBJ1-3; 7 bases match TRBD1. The CDR3 has 14 residues. J lost 4 bases, V lost 3 bases, and 3 bases had no gene match. Germline-derived CDR1 and CDR2 are MDHEN and SYDVKM. The CDR3 nucleotides read TGTGCCAGCAGTTTGGACAGGCCAGGAAACACCATATATTTT. It translates to CASSLDRPGNTIYF.